Reported below is one T cell receptor (beta chain). Its cognate antigen is unknown. Investigators sought sequencing depths of between 1 in 200,000 and 1 in 1 million T cells. Sequenced by immunoSEQ multiplex PCR; TCRdb stores in-frame clones only, minus some. This table has around 70,000 clones, roughly nine tenths appearing once. The data stem from a study of cytotoxic CD8 clonotypes in ibrutinib-treated CLL. Study results and limitations: Public clonotypes, an uncommon group, contracted or remained stable on treatment. Having risen at ibrutinib response, clonality had fallen back toward baseline by progression.

The specimen was PBMCs, collected after 12 months of ibrutinib treatment. The receptor was derived from a human donor with chronic lymphocytic leukemia.

CDR3 sequence: CASRTLADLYNEQFF. The CDR3 DNA follows: TGTGCCAGCAGAACACTAGCGGACCTTTACAATGAGCAGTTCTTC. The rearrangement joins TRBV6-1 to TRBJ2-1; 8 bases are a match to TRBD2. The V segment lost 6 bases and the J segment 4 bases; nucleotides outside the gene matches: 8. The germline gives CDR1 MNHNS, CDR2 SASEGT. The CDR3 length is 15 residues.